This T cell receptor beta chain comes out of a study of regulatory T cells in long-lasting Graves disease. Study observations and caveats: Persistent cases favored TRBV28, TRBJ1-2 and TRBJ2-5.

The germline V and J ends were trimmed by 3 bases and 2 bases, with 7 bases remaining between them. This CDR3 is built from 13 residues. Combining iRepertoire HTBI primers with Arm-PCR of CDR3 regions, the authors built TCR beta libraries. TCRdb independently ran MiXCR on the multiplex PCR reads; one entry per CDR3 protein. The sample yields 350,000 to 500,000 distinct CDR3 sequences, roughly 15% seen once. Specified time point: newly diagnosed GD, antithyroid drugs for less than 3 months. The authors made the TCR library using RNA they extracted from PBMCs. As concerns this clonotype: Its matching antigen is unknown.

These data were also reused for a study on T cells in Graves' hyperthyroidism and ophthalmopathy.

The material sequenced was peripheral blood mononuclear cells (PBMCs), taken at new diagnosis, from a patient treated with antithyroid drugs. The rearrangement links TRBV12-3 or TRBV12-4 to TRBJ1-2, with unresolved D. This receptor was taken from a woman aged 18-30 years with Graves disease. As DNA, the CDR3 is TGTGCCAGCAGTTTGGGATACAACTATGGCTACACCTTC. This codes for CASSLGYNYGYTF.